These 16 T cell receptor beta chains share one sample of origin, sequenced in a study of beta chain features in type 1 diabetes. Overall study findings and caveats: Shortening of TCRB CDR3s, moderate but significant, appeared in all four CD4+ subsets of Type 1 diabetes patients.

The sequenced template was cDNA made from the entire isolated RNA. Libraries were prepared by immunoSEQ multiplex PCR; TCRdb keeps only in-frame clonotypes and omits some of them. This table holds around 600,000 clones, around 12% found once. These receptors' targets are unknown. The sample consisted of naive CD4+ T cells from blood. The receptor set was obtained from a man aged 30 to 45 with type 1 diabetes.

The J gene is TRBJ2-1, the V gene TRBV13; perhaps TRBD1 as D (5 bases). The CDR3 has 16 amino acids. Germline values: CDR1 PRHDT, CDR2 FYEKMQ (reference sequence). Trimming took off 2 bases at V and 1 base at J, with 12 bases between the two ends. CDR3 protein: CASSLIGQGSYNEQFF. The DNA of the CDR3 is TGTGCCAGCAGCTTAATTGGGCAGGGTTCCTACAATGAGCAGTTCTTC.

The chain has TRBV5-1 and TRBJ1-1; weak D call: TRBD1 (5 bases). V shed 4 bases and J shed 0 bases, with 19 bases lying between them. Germline V gene sequence: CDR1 SGHRS, CDR2 YFSETQ. This CDR3 contains 17 residues. In nucleotides, the CDR3 is TGCGCCAGCAGCCGGACCTATTCGGACAATATGAACACTGAAGCTTTCTTT. This sequence encodes CASSRTYSDNMNTEAFF.

This clone was detected a few times. Other DNA sequences in this sample translate to the same CDR3. The chain carries TRBV30 and TRBJ1-2; D is undetermined. Germline CDR1 GTSNPN, CDR2 SVGIG (reference sequence). The CDR3 is 12 amino acids. Deletions cut 0 bases from V and 3 bases from J, with 5 bases between. This CDR3 reads CAWSVQYYGYTF. CDR3 DNA sequence: TGTGCCTGGAGTGTCCAATACTATGGCTACACCTTC.

This clone appeared a few times. This sequence joins TRBV5-4 and TRBJ1-1; TRBD1 aligns across 8 bases. The CDR3 runs to 15 residues. V lost 0 bases to trimming and J lost 1 base; unmatched junction nucleotides: 2. The germline V gene has CDR1 SGHNT and CDR2 YYREEE (reference sequence). The CDR3 nucleotides are TGTGCCAGCAGCTTGGCAGGACAGGGGAACACTGAAGCTTTCTTT. This sequence encodes CASSLAGQGNTEAFF. Full variable domain (missing parts from reference TRBV5-4 and TRBJ1-1): ETGVTQSPTHLIKTRGQQVTLRCSSQSGHNTVSWYQQALGQGPQFIFQYYREEENGRGNFPPRFSGLQFPNYSSELNVNALELDDSALYLCASSLAGQGNTEAFFGQGTRLTVV.

The V gene is TRBV10-3, the J gene TRBJ1-1; D unclear. From germline, CDR1 is ENHRY and CDR2 SYGVKD. The CDR3 has 11 residues. Trimming stripped 3 bases from V and 10 bases from J, with 9 bases between. CDR3 in DNA: TGTGCCATCAGTGAAGACTCGCTAGCTTTCTTT. Its translation is CAISEDSLAFF.

This clone appeared a few times. This chain uses TRBV5-1 with TRBJ1-2, with 8 positions matching TRBD1. V lost 0 bases to trimming and J lost 8 bases; unmatched junction nucleotides: 9. CDR3 length equals 15 residues. Germline V CDR1 and CDR2: SGHRS, YFSETQ. In DNA, the CDR3 is TGCGCCAGCAGCTTGGACGGACAGGGAAGAGAAGGCTACACCTTC. This gives the protein CASSLDGQGREGYTF.

V is TRBV19 and J is TRBJ1-5, with D perhaps TRBD1 (6 bases). The CDR3 has 14 amino acids. Per the germline V gene, CDR1 is LNHDA and CDR2 is SQIVND (reference sequence). V was pared by 7 bases and J by 3 bases, with 13 bases between. DNA for the CDR3: TGTGCCAGTACCTCTGACAGGTACAATCAGCCCCAGCATTTT. Translating it yields CASTSDRYNQPQHF.

The chain links TRBV7-2 to TRBJ2-3; either TRBD1 or TRBD2 may supply D (5 bases each). CDR1 and CDR2 from the germline V gene are SGHTA and FQGNSA. Trimming removed 5 bases at V and 2 bases at J, with 17 bases between. The CDR3 is made up of 16 amino acids. The CDR3 coding sequence is TGTGCCAGCAGCCTCCTCGGGCCGGGGCTCACAGATACGCAGTATTTT. Translation gives CASSLLGPGLTDTQYF.

This clone was seen more than once but under ten times. This chain joins TRBV10-3 and TRBJ2-2; a weak D match, TRBD2 (5 bases). With 9 bases removed from V and 4 bases from J, the gap between germline ends came to 6 bases. CDR3 length: 11 residues. Per germline, CDR1 ENHRY and CDR2 SYGVKD. Here the CDR3 DNA reads TGTGCCATTCTAGCCACCGGGGAGCTGTTTTTT. It translates to CAILATGELFF.

The V and J genes are TRBV29-1 and TRBJ2-5; 7 bases map to TRBD2. The CDR3 length is 12 residues. The V and J ends lost 4 bases and 3 bases, in that order; junction bases with no gene match: 2. Germline loops: CDR1 SQVTM, CDR2 ANQGSEA. CDR3 sequence reads: CSVVAGEETQYF. In nucleotides, the CDR3 is TGCAGCGTTGTAGCGGGTGAAGAGACCCAGTACTTC.

The chain links TRBV11-2 to TRBJ2-3, with 8 bases lining up with TRBD2. The CDR3 runs 15 residues. CDR1 and CDR2 (germline): SGHAT, FQNNGV. Unmatched junction bases numbered 8, after V lost 5 bases and J lost 4 bases. For the CDR3, the DNA is TGTGCCAGCAGCCAACCGCGGGGGGAGGCAGATACGCAGTATTTT. Protein: CASSQPRGEADTQYF.

A remark on this clone: Within the sample, other DNA sequences also encode this same CDR3. This chain connects TRBV18 to TRBJ2-5; the D call may be TRBD1 or TRBD2 (5 bases each). Germline assignment: CDR1 KGHSH and CDR2 LQKENI. The CDR3 consists of 13 residues. The V end lost 6 bases, the J end lost 0 bases, and 8 bases lay between the germline ends. In DNA form, the CDR3 reads TGTGCCAGCTCCCCGGGGCACCAAGAGACCCAGTACTTC. This translates into CASSPGHQETQYF.

This chain uses TRBV5-1 with TRBJ2-1; D ambiguous. CDR1 is SGHRS and CDR2 is YFSETQ in the germline V gene. V gave up 0 bases and J gave up 7 bases, with 14 bases separating them. The CDR3 is 15 amino acids. The CDR3 loop is CASSLASVLRNEQFF. In DNA form, the CDR3 reads TGCGCCAGCAGCTTGGCCAGTGTCCTAAGGAATGAGCAGTTCTTC.

J is TRBJ1-6 and V is TRBV27; 7 nucleotides line up with TRBD1. V gave up 8 bases and J gave up 6 bases; unmatched junction bases: 10. This CDR3 has 15 residues. Germline V gene sequence: CDR1 MNHEY, CDR2 SMNVEV (reference sequence). The CDR3: CASVIQGNGNSPLHF. The CDR3 region has the DNA TGTGCCAGCGTTATACAGGGGAATGGTAATTCACCCCTCCACTTT.

This chain uses TRBV19 with TRBJ2-3; no clear D. The V end lost 5 bases, the J end lost 3 bases, and 6 bases lay between the germline ends. Germline CDR1 is LNHDA and CDR2 is SQIVND (reference sequence). This CDR3 has 12 residues. CDR3 nucleotide sequence: TGTGCCAGTAGTGAGTTAACAGATACGCAGTATTTT. It is translated as CASSELTDTQYF.

This chain uses TRBV7-2 with TRBJ2-7; D is uncertain. Germline V gives CDR1 SGHTA, CDR2 FQGNSA. The CDR3 runs 15 residues. V lost 5 bases, J lost 4 bases, and 18 bases lay in between. CDR3 loop: CASSPRTGAQYEQYF. The CDR3 DNA reads as TGTGCCAGCAGCCCCCGGACGGGTGCTCAATACGAGCAGTACTTC.